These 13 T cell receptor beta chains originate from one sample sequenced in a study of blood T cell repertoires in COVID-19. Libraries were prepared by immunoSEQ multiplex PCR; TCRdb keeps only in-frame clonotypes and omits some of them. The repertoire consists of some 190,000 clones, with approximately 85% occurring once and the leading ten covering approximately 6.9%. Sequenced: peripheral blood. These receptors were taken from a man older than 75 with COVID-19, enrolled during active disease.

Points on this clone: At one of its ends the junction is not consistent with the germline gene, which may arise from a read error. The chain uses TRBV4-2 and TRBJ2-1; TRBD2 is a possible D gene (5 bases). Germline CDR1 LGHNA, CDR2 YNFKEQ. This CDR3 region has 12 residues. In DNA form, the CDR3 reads TGTGCCAGCAGCCATCCACTAGTAGGGAGAATCTTC. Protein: CASSHPLVGRIF.

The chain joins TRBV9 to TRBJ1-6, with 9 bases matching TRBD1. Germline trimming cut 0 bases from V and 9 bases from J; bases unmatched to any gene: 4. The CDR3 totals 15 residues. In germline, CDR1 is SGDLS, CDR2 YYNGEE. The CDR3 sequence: CASSVGGTGISPLHF. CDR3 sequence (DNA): TGTGCCAGCAGCGTAGGAGGGACAGGGATTTCACCCCTCCACTTT.

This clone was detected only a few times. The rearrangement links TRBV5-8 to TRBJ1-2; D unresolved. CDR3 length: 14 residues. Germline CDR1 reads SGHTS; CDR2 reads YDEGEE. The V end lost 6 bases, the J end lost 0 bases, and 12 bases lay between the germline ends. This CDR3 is CASIRGRANYGYTF. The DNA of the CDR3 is TGTGCCAGCATCCGAGGCCGAGCTAACTATGGCTACACCTTC.

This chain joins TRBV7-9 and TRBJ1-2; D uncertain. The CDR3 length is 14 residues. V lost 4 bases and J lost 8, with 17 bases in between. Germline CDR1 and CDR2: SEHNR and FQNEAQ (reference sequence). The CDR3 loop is CASSSTPFLRGYTF. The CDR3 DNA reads TGTGCCAGCAGCTCCACCCCATTTCTGAGAGGCTACACCTTC.

In DNA form, the CDR3 reads TGCAGTGCTAGTAATGGACAGGGCCCCGGGGAGCTGTTTTTT. As protein: CSASNGQGPGELFF. The V gene is TRBV20-1, the J gene TRBJ2-2; 8 bases line up with TRBD1. The CDR3 contains 14 residues. V lost 3 bases and J lost 6; bases outside the gene matches: 6. Per the germline V gene, CDR1 is DFQATT and CDR2 is SNEGSKA (reference sequence).

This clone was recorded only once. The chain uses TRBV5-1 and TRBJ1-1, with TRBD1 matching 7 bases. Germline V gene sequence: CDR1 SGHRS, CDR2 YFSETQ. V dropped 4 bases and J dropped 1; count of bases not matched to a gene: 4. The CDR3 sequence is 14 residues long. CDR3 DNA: TGCGCCAGCAGCATGGGACAGACGAACACTGAAGCTTTCTTT. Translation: CASSMGQTNTEAFF.

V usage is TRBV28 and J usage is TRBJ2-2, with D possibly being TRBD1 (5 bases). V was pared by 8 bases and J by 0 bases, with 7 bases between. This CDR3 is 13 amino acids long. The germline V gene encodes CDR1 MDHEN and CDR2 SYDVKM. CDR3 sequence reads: CASQGSNTGELFF. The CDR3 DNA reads TGTGCCAGCCAGGGTTCGAACACCGGGGAGCTGTTTTTT.

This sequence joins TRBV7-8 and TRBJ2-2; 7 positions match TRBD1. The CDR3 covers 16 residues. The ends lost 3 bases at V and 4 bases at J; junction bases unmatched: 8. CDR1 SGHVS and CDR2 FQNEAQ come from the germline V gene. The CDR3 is CASSFWQGDGTGELFF. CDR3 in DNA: TGTGCCAGCAGCTTTTGGCAGGGGGATGGCACCGGGGAGCTGTTTTTT.

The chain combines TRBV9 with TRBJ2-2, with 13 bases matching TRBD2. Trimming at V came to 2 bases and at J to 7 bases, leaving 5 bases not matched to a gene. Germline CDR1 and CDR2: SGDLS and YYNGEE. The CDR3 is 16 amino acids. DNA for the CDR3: TGTGCCAGCAGCGTCGGGACTAGCGGGGCCGTCGGGGAGCTGTTTTTT. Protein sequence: CASSVGTSGAVGELFF.

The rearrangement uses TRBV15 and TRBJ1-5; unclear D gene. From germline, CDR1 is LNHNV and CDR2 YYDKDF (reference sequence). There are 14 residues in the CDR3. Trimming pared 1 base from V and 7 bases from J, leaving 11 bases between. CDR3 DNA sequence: TGTGCCACCAGCAGAGCACAGTTGTTCCAGCCCCAGCATTTT. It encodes CATSRAQLFQPQHF.

The CDR3 sequence: CASTPGLNTGELFF. DNA for the CDR3: TGTGCCAGTACCCCAGGGTTAAACACCGGGGAGCTGTTTTTT. V usage is TRBV19 and J usage is TRBJ2-2; D is possibly TRBD1 (5 bases). Germline V CDR1 and CDR2: LNHDA, SQIVND (reference sequence). This CDR3 contains 14 residues. With 7 bases removed from V and 2 bases from J, the gap between germline ends came to 11 bases.

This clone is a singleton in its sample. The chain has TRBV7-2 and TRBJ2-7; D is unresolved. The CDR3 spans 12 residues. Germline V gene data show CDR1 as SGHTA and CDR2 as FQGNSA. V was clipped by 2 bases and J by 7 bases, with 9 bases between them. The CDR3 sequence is CASSLTVGEQYF. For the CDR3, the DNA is TGTGCCAGCAGCTTAACGGTCGGGGAGCAGTACTTC.

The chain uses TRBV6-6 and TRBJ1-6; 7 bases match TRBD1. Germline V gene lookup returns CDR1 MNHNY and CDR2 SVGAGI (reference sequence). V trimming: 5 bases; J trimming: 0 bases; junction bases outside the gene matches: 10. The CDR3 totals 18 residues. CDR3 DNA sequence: TGTGCCAGCAGTCTCCTGACAGGGTCGCCCTCCTATAATTCACCCCTCCACTTT. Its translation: CASSLLTGSPSYNSPLHF.